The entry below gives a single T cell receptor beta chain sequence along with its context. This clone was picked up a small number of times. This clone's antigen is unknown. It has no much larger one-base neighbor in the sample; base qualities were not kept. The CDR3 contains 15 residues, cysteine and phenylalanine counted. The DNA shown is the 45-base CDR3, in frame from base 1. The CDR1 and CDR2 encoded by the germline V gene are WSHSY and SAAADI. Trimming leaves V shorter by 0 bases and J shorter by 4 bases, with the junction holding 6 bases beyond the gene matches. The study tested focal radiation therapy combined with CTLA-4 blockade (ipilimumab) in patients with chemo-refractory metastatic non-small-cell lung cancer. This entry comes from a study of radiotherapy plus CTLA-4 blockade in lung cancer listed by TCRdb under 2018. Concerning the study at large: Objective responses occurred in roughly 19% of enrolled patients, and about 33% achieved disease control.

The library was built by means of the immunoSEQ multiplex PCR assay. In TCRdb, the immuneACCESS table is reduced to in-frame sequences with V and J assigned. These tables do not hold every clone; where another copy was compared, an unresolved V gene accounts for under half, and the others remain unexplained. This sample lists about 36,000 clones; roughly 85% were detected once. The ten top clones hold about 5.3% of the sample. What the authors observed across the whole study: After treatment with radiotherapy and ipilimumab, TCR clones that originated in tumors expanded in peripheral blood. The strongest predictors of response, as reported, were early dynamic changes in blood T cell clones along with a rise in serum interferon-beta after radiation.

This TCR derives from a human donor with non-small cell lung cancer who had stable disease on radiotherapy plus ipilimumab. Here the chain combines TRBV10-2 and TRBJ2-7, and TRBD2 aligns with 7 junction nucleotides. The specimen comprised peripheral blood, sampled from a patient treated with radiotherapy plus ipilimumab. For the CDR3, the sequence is CASSESAGVIYEQYF. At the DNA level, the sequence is TGCGCCAGCAGTGAGTCGGCGGGAGTTATATACGAGCAGTACTTC.